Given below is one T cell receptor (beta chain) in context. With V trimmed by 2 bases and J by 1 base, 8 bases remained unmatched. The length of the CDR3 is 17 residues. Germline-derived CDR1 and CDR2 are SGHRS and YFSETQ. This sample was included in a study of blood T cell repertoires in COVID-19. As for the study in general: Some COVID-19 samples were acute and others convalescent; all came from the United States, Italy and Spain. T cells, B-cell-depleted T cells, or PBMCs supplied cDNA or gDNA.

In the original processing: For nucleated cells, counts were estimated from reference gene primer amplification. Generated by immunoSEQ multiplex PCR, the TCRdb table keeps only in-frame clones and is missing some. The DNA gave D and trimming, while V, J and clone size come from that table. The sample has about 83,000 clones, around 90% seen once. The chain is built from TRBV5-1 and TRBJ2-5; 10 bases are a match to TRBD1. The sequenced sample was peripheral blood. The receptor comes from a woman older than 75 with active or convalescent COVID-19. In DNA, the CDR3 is TGCGCCAGCAGCTTCAATACCGGGACAGGGGTCCAAGAGACCCAGTACTTC. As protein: CASSFNTGTGVQETQYF.